The text below deals with one T cell receptor (beta chain). Its cognate antigen is unknown. The data stem from a study of beta chain features in type 1 diabetes. Study-wide results and limits: Within each of all four CD4+ subsets, Type 1 diabetes patients had TCRB CDR3s that were moderately but significantly shorter.

Heparinised blood was drawn once per donor, averaging roughly 120 mL. CD4+ cells of the naive, central memory, regulatory and stem cell-like memory types were sorted via CD45RO/CCR7/CD25/CD127/CD95/CD27. The ends were cut back, 5 bases at V and 1 base at J, with 12 bases in the middle. Germline loops: CDR1 MDHEN, CDR2 SYDVKM. CDR3 size: 16 residues. Sequenced material consisted of expressed TCRB transcripts (all of the isolated RNA was reverse transcribed). Assay: immunoSEQ multiplex PCR; the TCRdb copy retains only in-frame clones and omits some. The sample lists 300,000 to 450,000 clones, over 9.5% occurring once.

The sample consisted of naive CD4+ T cells from blood. This receptor was taken from a young man in good health. The genes are TRBV28 and TRBJ2-6; tentative D call: TRBD2 (5 bases). The CDR3 region is CASSPWTVSGANVLTF. The CDR3 DNA reads TGTGCCAGCAGTCCATGGACTGTATCTGGGGCCAACGTCCTGACTTTC.